Reported below is one TCR beta chain. This sample was included in a study of OX40 agonist ivuxolimab in advanced cancers. Some clones are missing from TCRdb's copy, which holds only in-frame ones; the method was immunoSEQ multiplex PCR. The repertoire holds tens of thousands of clones, with around 94% as singletons. Germline CDR1 and CDR2: MNHEY and SMNVEV (reference sequence). The CDR3 covers 13 residues. The V end lost 5 bases, the J end lost 4 bases, and 9 bases lay between the germline ends. Sample: CD4+ or CD8+ T cells sorted from blood, taken in a trial of the OX40 agonist ivuxolimab. This chain joins TRBV27 and TRBJ1-5, with D unclear. The sequence derives from an adult with an advanced solid tumor such as melanoma, head and neck, liver or kidney cancer. The CDR3 spells CASSIVGNQPQHF. The CDR3 nucleotides are TGTGCCAGCAGTATTGTGGGGAATCAGCCCCAGCATTTT.